Below are 12 T cell receptor beta chains sequenced from a single sample in a study of shared clonotypes between healthy human individuals. Using immunoSEQ multiplex PCR, the repertoire was profiled, and TCRdb retains in-frame clones only, with some absent. The table has roughly 640,000 clones, around 67% seen once. Sequencing was performed on memory CD4+ T cells sorted from blood. The sample's subset: CD45RA-negative fraction. The receptors derive from a woman aged 30 to 39 in good health.

V gene TRBV30 combines with J gene TRBJ1-2; D gene uncertain. The CDR3 spans 15 residues. Per germline, CDR1 GTSNPN and CDR2 SVGIG (reference sequence). The germline V and J ends were trimmed by 2 bases and 1 base, with 14 bases remaining between them. As DNA, the CDR3 is TGTGCCTGGAGTCCACCACGCATCCTTAACTATGGCTACACCTTC. Translated: CAWSPPRILNYGYTF. The full variable domain, its missing parts supplied by reference TRBV30 and TRBJ1-2, is SQTIHQWPATLVQPVGSPLSLECTVEGTSNPNLYWYRQAAGRGLQLLFYSVGIGQISSEVPQNLSASRPQDRQFILSSKKLLLSDSGFYLCAWSPPRILNYGYTFGSGTRLTVV.

This chain uses TRBV11-2 with TRBJ1-1; TRBD1 might be the D (5 bases). The V end lost 5 bases, the J end lost 6 bases, and 13 bases lay between the germline ends. Germline V lookup: CDR1 SGHAT, CDR2 FQNNGV. The CDR3 runs to 13 residues. DNA for the CDR3: TGTGCCAGCAGCCCCGGACAATTCGCTGAAGCTTTCTTT. Residues: CASSPGQFAEAFF.

This chain links TRBV7-4 with TRBJ1-5, with D possibly being TRBD1 (6 bases). The CDR3 runs to 15 residues. Germline-derived CDR1 and CDR2 are SGHVT and SQSDAQ. Trimming cost V 1 base and J 3 bases, with 10 bases left between them. The CDR3 DNA reads as TGTGCCAGCAGCTTAGGACAGGCGGACAATCAGCCCCAGCATTTT. It yields the protein CASSLGQADNQPQHF.

The rearrangement joins TRBV7-9 to TRBJ2-1, with D uncertain. Per the germline V gene, CDR1 is SEHNR and CDR2 is FQNEAQ (reference sequence). Between the trimmed V and J ends, which lost 2 bases and 4 bases, there was a span of 9 bases. This CDR3 is built from 14 residues. The chain's CDR3 is CASSLQASYNEQFF. The CDR3 bases are TGTGCCAGCAGCTTACAGGCATCGTACAATGAGCAGTTCTTC. Full variable domain (missing parts from reference TRBV7-9 and TRBJ2-1): DTGVSQNPRHKITKRGQNVTFRCDPISEHNRLYWYRQTLGQGPEFLTYFQNEAQLEKSRLLSDRFSAERPKGSFSTLEIQRTEQGDSAMYLCASSLQASYNEQFFGPGTRLTVL.

The chain combines TRBV18 with TRBJ2-1, with unresolved D. The germline gives CDR1 KGHSH, CDR2 LQKENI. V lost 6 bases and J 1 base, leaving 16 bases between the germline ends. This CDR3 has 16 residues. The CDR3 DNA sequence: TGTGCCAGCTCCCTCAGGAAGGGCCAATCCTACAATGAGCAGTTCTTC. It translates to CASSLRKGQSYNEQFF.

The CDR3 reads CASSPGDRRYQETQYF. The CDR3 nucleotides are TGTGCCAGCAGTCCCGGGGACAGGAGGTACCAAGAGACCCAGTACTTC. The gene calls are TRBV11-2 and TRBJ2-5, with 8 nucleotides matching TRBD1. V lost 6 bases and J lost 0; bases outside the gene matches: 9. The CDR3 extends over 16 amino acids. Germline loops: CDR1 SGHAT, CDR2 FQNNGV. Full variable domain (missing parts from reference TRBV11-2 and TRBJ2-5): EAGVAQSPRYKIIEKRQSVAFWCNPISGHATLYWYQQILGQGPKLLIQFQNNGVVDDSQLPKDRFSAERLKGVDSTLKIQPAKLEDSAVYLCASSPGDRRYQETQYFGPGTRLLVL.

This clone is a singleton in its sample. The rearrangement links TRBV4-2 to TRBJ2-2; a possible D gene is TRBD1 (6 bases). V was clipped by 0 bases and J by 7 bases, with 21 bases between them. This CDR3 contains 18 residues. Germline V gene lookup returns CDR1 LGHNA and CDR2 YNFKEQ. CDR3 nucleotides: TGTGCCAGCAGCCAAGAACCCCGACGCAGGGGTATTATCGGGGAGCTGTTTTTT. Amino acid sequence: CASSQEPRRRGIIGELFF.

The rearrangement joins TRBV15 to TRBJ2-7; the D gene is possibly TRBD1 (5 bases). The ends were cut back, 6 bases at V and 2 bases at J, with 11 bases in the middle. This CDR3 contains 13 residues. Germline assignment: CDR1 LNHNV and CDR2 YYDKDF (reference sequence). The CDR3 is CATSKTGAYEQYF. CDR3 in DNA: TGTGCCACCAGTAAAACAGGAGCCTACGAGCAGTACTTC.

The CDR3 spells CASSGQGENIQYF. Written as DNA, the CDR3 is TGTGCCAGCAGCGGACAGGGTGAAAACATTCAGTACTTC. The chain joins TRBV28 to TRBJ2-4; 8 positions match TRBD1. Germline CDR1 and CDR2: MDHEN and SYDVKM. The CDR3 is 13 residues long. Losses at the gene ends were 6 bases for V and 5 bases for J; bases not matched to a gene: 3.

This clone came up many times. J is TRBJ2-7 and V is TRBV4-1; the match to TRBD2 covers 7 bases. The ends lost 1 base at V and 4 bases at J; junction bases unmatched: 7. CDR1 is MGHRA and CDR2 is YSYEKL in the germline V gene. The CDR3 sequence is 15 residues long. As DNA, the CDR3 is TGCGCCAGCAGCCAAGGAGCGGGGCGGTTTTACGAGCAGTACTTC. Amino acids: CASSQGAGRFYEQYF.

This chain connects TRBV6-6 to TRBJ2-7; D gene ambiguous. V gave up 4 bases and J gave up 4 bases, with 8 bases separating them. Germline-derived CDR1 and CDR2 are MNHNY and SVGAGI (reference sequence). This CDR3 spans 12 amino acids. The DNA for the CDR3 is TGTGCCAGCAGTTTAGACCGTTACGAGCAGTACTTC. This sequence encodes CASSLDRYEQYF.

V and J are TRBV19 and TRBJ2-7; D ambiguous. CDR1 LNHDA and CDR2 SQIVND come from the germline V gene (reference sequence). Trimming cost V 5 bases and J 2 bases, with 13 bases left between them. The CDR3 consists of 14 residues. The CDR3 loop is CASSFQTDTYEQYF. As DNA, the CDR3 is TGTGCCAGTAGTTTCCAGACCGATACCTACGAGCAGTACTTC.